The present entry profiles one T cell receptor (beta chain) with its context. Germline V gives CDR1 SQVTM, CDR2 ANQGSEA. The V segment lost 7 bases and the J segment 8 bases; nucleotides outside the gene matches: 13. The CDR3 spans 13 residues. Some clones are missing from TCRdb's copy, which holds only in-frame ones; the method was immunoSEQ multiplex PCR. The sample yields about 150,000 clones, around 90% seen once. Indicated time point: blood 2 weeks post-SBRT. As for treatment: 15 Gy SBRT to primary tumor, nephrectomy 4 weeks later. The record originates from a study of radiation and T cells in renal cell carcinoma.

Material: blood, obtained from a patient whose treatment included radiotherapy and nephrectomy. The V call is TRBV29-1, the J call TRBJ1-2, with 7 bases identical to TRBD1. The origin of this receptor is a woman aged 45-59 years with renal cell carcinoma. This CDR3 reads CSGAGQDFIGYTF. The CDR3 nucleotides are TGCAGCGGGGCCGGACAGGACTTTATCGGCTACACCTTC.